This entry is about one T cell receptor (beta chain). A history of autoimmune disease or systemic immunosuppression excluded patients. Blood got drawn at baseline, again on cycle 4 day 1, and then on cycle 7 day 1. Between the trimmed V and J ends, which lost 1 base and 2 bases, there was a span of 17 bases. The CDR3 spans 17 residues. The germline CDR1 and CDR2 sequences are SGHAT and FQNNGV. The sample originates from a study of OX40 agonist ivuxolimab in advanced cancers. Overall study: Patients received the agonistic anti-OX40 (CD134) antibody ivuxolimab. The patients received ivuxolimab by intravenous route every 2 weeks at 0.01 to 10 mg/kg.

The repertoire was sequenced with immunoSEQ multiplex PCR; TCRdb's copy has only in-frame clones and lacks some. The sample contains approximately 50,000 clones, roughly nine tenths of which appear only once. The sequenced sample was CD4+ or CD8+ T cells sorted from blood, obtained in a trial of the OX40 agonist ivuxolimab. The V gene is TRBV11-2, the J gene TRBJ2-5; weak D call: TRBD1 (5 bases). The sequence derives from an adult with an advanced solid tumor such as melanoma, head and neck, liver or kidney cancer. CDR3: CASSLGNDSPVQETQYF. DNA for the CDR3: TGTGCCAGCAGCTTAGGGAACGACAGCCCGGTTCAAGAGACCCAGTACTTC.